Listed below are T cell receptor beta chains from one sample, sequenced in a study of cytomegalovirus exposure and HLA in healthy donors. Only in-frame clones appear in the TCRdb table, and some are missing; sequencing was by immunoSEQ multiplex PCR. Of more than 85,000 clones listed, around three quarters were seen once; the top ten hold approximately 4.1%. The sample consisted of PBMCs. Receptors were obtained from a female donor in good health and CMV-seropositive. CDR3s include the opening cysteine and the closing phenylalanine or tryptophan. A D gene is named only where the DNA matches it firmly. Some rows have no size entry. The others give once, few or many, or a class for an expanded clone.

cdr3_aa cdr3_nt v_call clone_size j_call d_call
CASSPHRDTEAFF TGTGCCAGCTCACCACACAGGGACACTGAAGCTTTCTTT TRBV18 - TRBJ1-1 -
CASSPEDPSGEQYF TGTGCCAGCAGCCCCGAGGATCCGTCGGGGGAGCAGTACTTC TRBV4-2 few TRBJ2-7 -
CASSLTGEYGNTIYF TGCGCCAGCAGCTTGACAGGGGAATACGGAAACACCATATATTTT TRBV5-1 few TRBJ1-3 TRBD1
CASRVTENYGYTF TGTGCCAGCAGGGTAACAGAGAACTATGGCTACACCTTC TRBV2 few TRBJ1-2 -
CASSERLEGSNTGELFF TGCGCCAGCAGTGAGAGGTTAGAAGGGAGCAACACCGGGGAGCTGTTTTTT TRBV10-1 - TRBJ2-2 -
CASSLRTSGEETQYF TGCGCCAGCAGCTTGAGAACTAGCGGGGAAGAGACCCAGTACTTC TRBV5-1 - TRBJ2-5 TRBD2
CASSSASINTEAFF TGCGCCAGCAGCTCCGCCTCTATCAACACTGAAGCTTTCTTT TRBV4-3 - TRBJ1-1 -
CASSLGGVAGVVETQYF TGCGCCAGCAGCTTGGGGGGAGTAGCGGGAGTCGTGGAGACCCAGTACTTC TRBV5-1 - TRBJ2-5 TRBD2
CASSRIRAAETNSPLHF TGTGCCAGCTCACGAATCAGGGCCGCGGAGACTAATTCACCCCTCCACTTT TRBV18 - TRBJ1-6 -
CASSIDSLSYEQYF TGTGCCAGCAGCATCGACAGCCTCTCCTACGAGCAGTACTTC TRBV7-2 - TRBJ2-7 -
CASATGGSYNEQFF TGTGCCAGTGCTACGGGGGGCTCCTACAATGAGCAGTTCTTC TRBV19 - TRBJ2-1 TRBD2
CASSFGWGGETQYF TGTGCCAGCAGCTTCGGCTGGGGGGGGGAGACCCAGTACTTC TRBV7-9 - TRBJ2-5 TRBD2
CASSQDWGRLNTEAFF TGTGCCAGCAGCCAAGATTGGGGGCGGCTGAACACTGAAGCTTTCTTT TRBV14 once TRBJ1-1 -
CASSVGGVLAGGDEQFF TGTGCCAGCAGCGTGGGCGGAGTATTGGCGGGAGGCGATGAGCAGTTCTTC TRBV5-4 - TRBJ2-1 TRBD2
CASSLGLAGYEQYF TGTGCCAGCAGCCTTGGACTAGCGGGCTACGAGCAGTACTTC TRBV7-9 - TRBJ2-7 TRBD2
CASSSDRVGRLYEQYF TGCGCCAGCAGTAGCGACAGGGTAGGGCGGCTCTACGAGCAGTACTTC TRBV23-1 - TRBJ2-7 TRBD1
CASSVGQVSTDTQYF TGCGCCAGCAGCGTAGGACAGGTCAGCACAGATACGCAGTATTTT TRBV5-1 - TRBJ2-3 TRBD1
CSVGGLSYEQYF TGCAGCGTTGGGGGACTATCCTACGAGCAGTACTTC TRBV29-1 - TRBJ2-7 TRBD2
CACRTSGKKNEQFF TGTGCCTGTAGGACTAGCGGAAAGAAGAATGAGCAGTTCTTC TRBV6-6 - TRBJ2-1 TRBD2
CASSSWGTGNSEKLFF TGTGCCAGCAGCTCGTGGGGGACAGGGAATTCTGAAAAACTGTTTTTT TRBV7-8 - TRBJ1-4 TRBD1
CASSQNQRAETGHGYTF TGTGCCAGCAGCCAGAACCAACGGGCGGAGACAGGTCATGGCTACACCTTC TRBV16 - TRBJ1-2 -
CASSLGSGVQETQYF TGTGCCAGCAGCTTGGGGAGCGGCGTCCAAGAGACCCAGTACTTC TRBV11-2 - TRBJ2-5 -
CASSQEGGPSGRVYEQFF TGCGCCAGCAGCCAAGAGGGGGGTCCTAGCGGGAGGGTCTATGAGCAGTTCTTC TRBV4-1 - TRBJ2-1 TRBD2
CASSLAGASQYF TGTGCCAGCAGCTTAGCGGGCGCGTCGCAGTACTTC TRBV7-2 - TRBJ2-7 -
CASSIGISRYEQYF TGTGCCAGTAGTATTGGTATAAGTAGATACGAGCAGTACTTC TRBV19 - TRBJ2-7 -
CASSWGQGGEQYF TGTGCCAGCAGCTGGGGACAGGGGGGCGAGCAGTACTTC TRBV7-8 - TRBJ2-7 TRBD1
CASSFPRKSREAFF TGTGCCAGCAGCTTTCCGCGCAAATCCCGCGAAGCTTTCTTT TRBV7-9 few TRBJ1-1 -
CASSQPGSGELFF TGTGCCAGCAGCCAACCAGGGTCCGGGGAGCTGTTTTTT TRBV4-2 - TRBJ2-2 -
CASSGRGLTGELFF TGTGCCAGCAGTGGGCGGGGTTTGACCGGGGAGCTGTTTTTT TRBV25-1 - TRBJ2-2 -
CASSELAGANTGELFF TGTGCCAGCAGCGAACTAGCGGGGGCGAACACCGGGGAGCTGTTTTTT TRBV5-5 - TRBJ2-2 TRBD2
CASSRGGQPQHF TGTGCCAGCAGTCGGGGGGGTCAGCCCCAGCATTTT TRBV6-5 - TRBJ1-5 -
CASTPRETGLNEQFF TGTGCCAGTACCCCTCGGGAAACCGGGCTCAATGAGCAGTTCTTC TRBV19 - TRBJ2-1 -
CASSLQGGEQYF TGTGCCAGCAGCTTACAGGGGGGCGAGCAGTACTTC TRBV30 few TRBJ2-7 TRBD1